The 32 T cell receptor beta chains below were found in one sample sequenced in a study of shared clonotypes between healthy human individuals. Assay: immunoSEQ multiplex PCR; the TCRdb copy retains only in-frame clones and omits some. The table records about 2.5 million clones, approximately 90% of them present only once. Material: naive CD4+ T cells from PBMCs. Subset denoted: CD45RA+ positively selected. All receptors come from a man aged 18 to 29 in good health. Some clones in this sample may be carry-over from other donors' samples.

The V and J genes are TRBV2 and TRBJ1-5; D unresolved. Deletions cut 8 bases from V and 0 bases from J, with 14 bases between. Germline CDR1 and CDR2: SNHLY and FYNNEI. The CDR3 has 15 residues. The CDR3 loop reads CASRAGQYSNQPQHF. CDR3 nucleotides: TGTGCCAGCCGGGCGGGTCAATATAGCAATCAGCCCCAGCATTTT.

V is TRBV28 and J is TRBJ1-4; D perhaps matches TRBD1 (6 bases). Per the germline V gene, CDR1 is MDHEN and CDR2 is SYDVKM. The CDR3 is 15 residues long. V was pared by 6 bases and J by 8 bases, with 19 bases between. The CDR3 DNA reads TGTGCCAGCAGAACCAAACAGGGAGGCAACGAAAAACTGTTTTTT. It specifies CASRTKQGGNEKLFF.

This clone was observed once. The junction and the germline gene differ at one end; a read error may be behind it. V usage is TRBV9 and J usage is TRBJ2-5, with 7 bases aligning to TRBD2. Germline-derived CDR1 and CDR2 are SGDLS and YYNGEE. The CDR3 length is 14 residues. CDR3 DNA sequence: TGTGTCAGCAGCCCCCGGGGAGGGCAAGAGACCCAGTACTTC. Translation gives CVSSPRGGQETQYF. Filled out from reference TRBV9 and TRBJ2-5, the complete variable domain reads DSGVTQTPKHLITATGQRVTLRCSPRSGDLSVYWYQQSLDQGLQFLIQYYNGEERAKGNILERFSAQQFPDLHSELNLSSLELGDSALYFCVSSPRGGQETQYFGPGTRLLVL.

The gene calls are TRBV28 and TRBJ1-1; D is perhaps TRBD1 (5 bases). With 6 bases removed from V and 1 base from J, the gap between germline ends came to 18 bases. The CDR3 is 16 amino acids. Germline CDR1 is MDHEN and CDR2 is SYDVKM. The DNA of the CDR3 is TGTGCCAGCAGCACCACCCCGGGGAGGGGGAACACTGAAGCTTTCTTT. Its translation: CASSTTPGRGNTEAFF.

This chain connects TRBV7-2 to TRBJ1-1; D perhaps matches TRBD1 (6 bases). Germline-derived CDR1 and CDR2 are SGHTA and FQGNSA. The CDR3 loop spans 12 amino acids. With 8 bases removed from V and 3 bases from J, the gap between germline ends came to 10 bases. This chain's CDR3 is CASGRGDTEAFF. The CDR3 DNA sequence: TGTGCCAGCGGGAGGGGGGACACTGAAGCTTTCTTT.

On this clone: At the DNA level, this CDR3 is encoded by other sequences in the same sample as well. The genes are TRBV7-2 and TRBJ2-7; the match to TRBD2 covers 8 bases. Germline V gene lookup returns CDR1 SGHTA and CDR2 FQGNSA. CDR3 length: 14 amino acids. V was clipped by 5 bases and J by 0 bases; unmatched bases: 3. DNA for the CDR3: TGTGCCAGCAGCCGAACTAGCGGCTCCTACGAGCAGTACTTC. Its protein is CASSRTSGSYEQYF.

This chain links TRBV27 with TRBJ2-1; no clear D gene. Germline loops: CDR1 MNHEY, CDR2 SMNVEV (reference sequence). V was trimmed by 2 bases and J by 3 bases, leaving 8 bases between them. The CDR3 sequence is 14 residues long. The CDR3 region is CASSLAFNYNEQFF. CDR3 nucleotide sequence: TGTGCCAGCAGTTTAGCGTTTAACTACAATGAGCAGTTCTTC.

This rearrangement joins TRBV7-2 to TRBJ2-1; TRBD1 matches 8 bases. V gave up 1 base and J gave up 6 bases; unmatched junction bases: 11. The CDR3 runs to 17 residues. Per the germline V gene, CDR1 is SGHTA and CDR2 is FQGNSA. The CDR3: CASSLGVRGRIINEQFF. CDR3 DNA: TGTGCCAGCAGCTTAGGAGTCAGGGGGCGCATTATCAATGAGCAGTTCTTC.

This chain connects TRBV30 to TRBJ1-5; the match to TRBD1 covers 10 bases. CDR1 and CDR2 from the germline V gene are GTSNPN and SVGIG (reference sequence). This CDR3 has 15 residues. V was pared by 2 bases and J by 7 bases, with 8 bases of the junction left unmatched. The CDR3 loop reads CAWSTGQGERQPQHF. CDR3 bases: TGTGCCTGGAGTACTGGACAGGGGGAGCGGCAGCCCCAGCATTTT.

The CDR3 region has the DNA TGTGCCAGCAGCTTAAGTGCCTTTGATGAGCAGTTCTTC. This translates into CASSLSAFDEQFF. The gene calls are TRBV7-3 and TRBJ2-1; D gene unclear. The CDR3 has 13 amino acids. Germline V gene lookup returns CDR1 SGHTA and CDR2 FQGTGA. The V end was cut by 1 base, the J end by 8 bases, with 9 bases between.

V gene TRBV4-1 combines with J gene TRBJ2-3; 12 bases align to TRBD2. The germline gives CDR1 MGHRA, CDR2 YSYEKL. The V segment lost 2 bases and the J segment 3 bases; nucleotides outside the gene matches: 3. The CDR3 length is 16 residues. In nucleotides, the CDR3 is TGCGCCAGCAGCCAACTGACTAGCGGGAGAACAGATACGCAGTATTTT. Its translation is CASSQLTSGRTDTQYF.

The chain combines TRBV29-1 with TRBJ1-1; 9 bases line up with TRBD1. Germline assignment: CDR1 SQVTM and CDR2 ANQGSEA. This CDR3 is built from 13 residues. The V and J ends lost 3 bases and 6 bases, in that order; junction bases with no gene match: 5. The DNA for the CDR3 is TGCAGCGTTGATTACGGACAGGGGTCTGAAGCTTTCTTT. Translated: CSVDYGQGSEAFF.

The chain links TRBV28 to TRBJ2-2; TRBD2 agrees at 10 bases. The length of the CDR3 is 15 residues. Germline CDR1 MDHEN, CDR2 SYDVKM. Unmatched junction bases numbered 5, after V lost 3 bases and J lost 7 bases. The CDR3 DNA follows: TGTGCCAGCAGTTTTACTAGCGGGATATTCGGGGAGCTGTTTTTT. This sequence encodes CASSFTSGIFGELFF.

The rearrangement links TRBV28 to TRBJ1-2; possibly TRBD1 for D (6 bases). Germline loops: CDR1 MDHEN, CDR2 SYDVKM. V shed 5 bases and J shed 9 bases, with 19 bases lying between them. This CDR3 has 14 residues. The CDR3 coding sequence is TGTGCCAGCAGTCGACCCTGGACAGCAGTTAGCTACACCTTC. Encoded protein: CASSRPWTAVSYTF.

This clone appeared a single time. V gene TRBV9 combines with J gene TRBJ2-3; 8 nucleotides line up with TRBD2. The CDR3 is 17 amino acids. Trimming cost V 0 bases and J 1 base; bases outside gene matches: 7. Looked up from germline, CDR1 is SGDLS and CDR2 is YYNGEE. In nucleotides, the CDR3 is TGTGCCAGCAGCGTAGAGGACGGGAGGGGGGGCACAGATACGCAGTATTTT. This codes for CASSVEDGRGGTDTQYF. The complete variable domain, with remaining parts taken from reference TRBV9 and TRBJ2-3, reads DSGVTQTPKHLITATGQRVTLRCSPRSGDLSVYWYQQSLDQGLQFLIQYYNGEERAKGNILERFSAQQFPDLHSELNLSSLELGDSALYFCASSVEDGRGGTDTQYFGPGTRLTVL.

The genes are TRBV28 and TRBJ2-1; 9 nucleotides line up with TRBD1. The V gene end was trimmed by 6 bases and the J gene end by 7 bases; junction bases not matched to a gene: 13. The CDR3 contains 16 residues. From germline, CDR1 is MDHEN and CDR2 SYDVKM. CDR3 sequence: CASSSPGGQGGNEQFF. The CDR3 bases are TGTGCCAGCAGCTCACCGGGGGGACAGGGAGGGAATGAGCAGTTCTTC. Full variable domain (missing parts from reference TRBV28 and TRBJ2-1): DVKVTQSSRYLVKRTGEKVFLECVQDMDHENMFWYRQDPGLGLRLIYFSYDVKMKEKGDIPEGYSVSREKKERFSLILESASTNQTSMYLCASSSPGGQGGNEQFFGPGTRLTVL.

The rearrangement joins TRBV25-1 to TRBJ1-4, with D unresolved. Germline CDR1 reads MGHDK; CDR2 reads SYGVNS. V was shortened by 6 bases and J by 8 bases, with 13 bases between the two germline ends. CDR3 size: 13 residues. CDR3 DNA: TGTGCCAGCAGCGGGCGACATTGGGAAAAACTGTTTTTT. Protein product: CASSGRHWEKLFF. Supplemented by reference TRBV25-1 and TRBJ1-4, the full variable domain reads EADIYQTPRYLVIGTGKKITLECSQTMGHDKMYWYQQDPGMELHLIHYSYGVNSTEKGDLSSESTVSRIRTEHFPLTLESARPSHTSQYLCASSGRHWEKLFFGSGTQLSVL.

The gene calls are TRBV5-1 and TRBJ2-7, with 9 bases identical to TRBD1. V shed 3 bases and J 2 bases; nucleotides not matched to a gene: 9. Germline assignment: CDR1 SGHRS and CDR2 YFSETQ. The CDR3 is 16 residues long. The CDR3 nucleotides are TGCGCCAGCAGCTCCCGCGGGACAGGGCCCGCCTACGAGCAGTACTTC. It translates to CASSSRGTGPAYEQYF.

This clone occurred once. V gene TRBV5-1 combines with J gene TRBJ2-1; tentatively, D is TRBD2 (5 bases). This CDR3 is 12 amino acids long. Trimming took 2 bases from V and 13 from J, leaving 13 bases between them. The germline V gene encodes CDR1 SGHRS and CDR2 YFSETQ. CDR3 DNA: TGCGCCAGCAGCTTCTATGATAGCGATCAGTTCTTC. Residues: CASSFYDSDQFF.

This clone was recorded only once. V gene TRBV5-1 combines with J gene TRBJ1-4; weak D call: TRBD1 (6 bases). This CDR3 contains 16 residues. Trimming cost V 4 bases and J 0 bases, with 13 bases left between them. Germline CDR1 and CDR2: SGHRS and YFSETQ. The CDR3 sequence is CASSLEGVATNEKLFF. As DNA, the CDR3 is TGCGCCAGCAGCCTGGAGGGGGTTGCAACTAATGAAAAACTGTTTTTT.

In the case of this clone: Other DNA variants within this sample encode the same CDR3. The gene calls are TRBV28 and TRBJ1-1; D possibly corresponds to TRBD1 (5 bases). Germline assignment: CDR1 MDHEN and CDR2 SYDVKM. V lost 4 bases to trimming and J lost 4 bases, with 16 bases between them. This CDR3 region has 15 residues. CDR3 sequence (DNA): TGTGCCAGCAGTTCTCCGGGGACGGGAGGCACTGAAGCTTTCTTT. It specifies CASSSPGTGGTEAFF.

The CDR3 DNA sequence: TGTGCCAGCAGCTTAGAATCGGACACCTATGGCTACACCTTC. It is translated as CASSLESDTYGYTF. The V gene is TRBV7-2, the J gene TRBJ1-2, with D possibly matching TRBD1 (5 bases). Trimming took 1 base from V and 4 from J, leaving 10 bases between them. Germline V gives CDR1 SGHTA, CDR2 FQGNSA. The CDR3 has 14 amino acids.

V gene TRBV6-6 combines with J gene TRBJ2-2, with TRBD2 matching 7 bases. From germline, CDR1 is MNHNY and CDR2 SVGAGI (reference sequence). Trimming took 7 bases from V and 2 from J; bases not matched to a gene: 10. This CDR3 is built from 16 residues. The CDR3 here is CASTLPPSGNTGELFF. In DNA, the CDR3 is TGTGCCAGCACCTTACCTCCTAGCGGTAACACCGGGGAGCTGTTTTTT.

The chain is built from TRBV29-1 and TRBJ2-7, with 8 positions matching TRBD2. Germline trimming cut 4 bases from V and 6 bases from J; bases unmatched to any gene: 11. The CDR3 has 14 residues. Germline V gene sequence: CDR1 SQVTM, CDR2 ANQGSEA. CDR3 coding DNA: TGCAGCGTTGTAGTCGGGACTAGTATGGGCGAGCAGTACTTC. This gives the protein CSVVVGTSMGEQYF.

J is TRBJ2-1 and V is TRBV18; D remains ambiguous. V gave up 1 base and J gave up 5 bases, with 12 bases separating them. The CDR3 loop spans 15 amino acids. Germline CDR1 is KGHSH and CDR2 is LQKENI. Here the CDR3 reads CASSPLSAWDNEQFF. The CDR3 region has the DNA TGTGCCAGCTCACCACTTTCAGCTTGGGACAATGAGCAGTTCTTC.

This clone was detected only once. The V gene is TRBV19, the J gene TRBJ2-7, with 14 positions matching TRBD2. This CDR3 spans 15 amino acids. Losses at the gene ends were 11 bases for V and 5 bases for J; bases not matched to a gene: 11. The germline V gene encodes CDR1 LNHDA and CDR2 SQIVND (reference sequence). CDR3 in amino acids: CAGGLAGEDCNEQYF. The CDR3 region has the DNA TGTGCCGGGGGACTAGCGGGAGAGGATTGTAACGAGCAGTACTTC.

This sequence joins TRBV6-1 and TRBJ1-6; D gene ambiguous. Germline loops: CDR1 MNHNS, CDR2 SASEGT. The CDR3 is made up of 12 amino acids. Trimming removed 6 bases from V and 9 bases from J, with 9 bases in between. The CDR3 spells CASRTGPSPLHF. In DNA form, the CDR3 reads TGTGCCAGCAGGACTGGGCCTTCACCCCTCCACTTT.

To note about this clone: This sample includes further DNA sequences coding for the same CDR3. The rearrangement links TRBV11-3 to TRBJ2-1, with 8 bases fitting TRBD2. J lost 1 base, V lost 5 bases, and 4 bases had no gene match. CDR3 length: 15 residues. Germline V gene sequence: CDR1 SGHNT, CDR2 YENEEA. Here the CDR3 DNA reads TGTGCCAGCAGCCTGGGACTAGGATCCTACAATGAGCAGTTCTTC. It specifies CASSLGLGSYNEQFF.

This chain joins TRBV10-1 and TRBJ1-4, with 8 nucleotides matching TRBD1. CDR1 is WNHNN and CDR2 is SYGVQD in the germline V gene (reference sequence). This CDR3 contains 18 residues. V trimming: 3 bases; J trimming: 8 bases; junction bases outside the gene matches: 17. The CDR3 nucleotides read TGCGCCAGCAGTGAAGGTAAGCACAGGGGGGCCGCGAGGGAAAAACTGTTTTTT. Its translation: CASSEGKHRGAAREKLFF.

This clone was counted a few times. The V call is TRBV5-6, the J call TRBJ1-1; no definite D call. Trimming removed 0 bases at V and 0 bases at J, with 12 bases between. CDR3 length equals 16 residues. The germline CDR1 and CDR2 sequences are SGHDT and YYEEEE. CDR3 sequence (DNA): TGTGCCAGCAGCTTGGCCCCGGGGTCCATGAACACTGAAGCTTTCTTT. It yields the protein CASSLAPGSMNTEAFF.

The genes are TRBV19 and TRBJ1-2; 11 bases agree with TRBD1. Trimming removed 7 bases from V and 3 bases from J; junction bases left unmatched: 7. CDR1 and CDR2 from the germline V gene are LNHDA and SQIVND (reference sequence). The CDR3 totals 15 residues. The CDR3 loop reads CASNQDRGQDYGYTF. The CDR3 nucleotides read TGTGCCAGTAATCAGGACAGGGGGCAAGACTATGGCTACACCTTC.

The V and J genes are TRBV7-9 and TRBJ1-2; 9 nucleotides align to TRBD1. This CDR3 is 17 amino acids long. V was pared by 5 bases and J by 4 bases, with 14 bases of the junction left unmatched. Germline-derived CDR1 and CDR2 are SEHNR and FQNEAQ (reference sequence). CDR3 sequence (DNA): TGTGCCAGCAGCGACACTTCGATTTGGGACAGGGTCTATGGCTACACCTTC. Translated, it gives CASSDTSIWDRVYGYTF.